This TCR beta chain was recovered during a study of blood T cell repertoires in COVID-19. The overall study: COVID-19 samples collected from the United States, Italy and Spain covered acute and convalescent phases. PBMCs, B-cell-depleted T cells, or T cells provided the cDNA or gDNA that made up the material.

Seattle's enrolled individuals joined amid active infection and were then monitored longitudinally. From germline, CDR1 is SGHVS and CDR2 FQNEAQ. The germline V and J ends were trimmed by 0 bases and 1 base, with 9 bases remaining between them. The CDR3 is made up of 15 amino acids. Per the original data handling: Estimated nucleated cell counts came from reference gene primer amplification. TCRdb's table, derived via immunoSEQ multiplex PCR, lists solely in-frame clones and lacks some. V and J calls and clone size follow that table, whereas D and trimming were derived from the DNA. The sample includes around 200,000 clones, around 84% of them seen just once.

The sequence was obtained from a woman in her seventies with COVID-19, enrolled during active disease. What was sequenced was peripheral blood. The chain combines TRBV7-8 with TRBJ1-1, with D perhaps TRBD1 (5 bases). CDR3 nucleotide sequence: TGTGCCAGCAGCTTAGCGCACAGGACGAACACTGAAGCTTTCTTT. Translating it yields CASSLAHRTNTEAFF.